These 11 T cell receptor beta chains were sequenced from one sample in a study of T cell responses to AZD1222 COVID-19 vaccine. Sequenced by immunoSEQ multiplex PCR; TCRdb stores in-frame clones only, minus some. Of some 130,000 clones in the sample, more than 75% were seen once. Sequencing was performed on peripheral blood, taken on day 0 of AZD1222 vaccination. The receptor source for this set is an adult in good health.

The rearrangement joins TRBV5-1 to TRBJ1-1; D unresolved. Germline assignment: CDR1 SGHRS and CDR2 YFSETQ. This CDR3 has 12 residues. Trimming removed 4 bases from V and 6 bases from J, with 10 bases in between. CDR3 DNA: TGCGCCAGCAGCGACCCCGGAGCTGAAGCTTTCTTT. Translating gives CASSDPGAEAFF.

The rearrangement links TRBV28 to TRBJ2-2, with 8 bases lining up with TRBD1. Trimming at V came to 7 bases and at J to 4 bases, leaving 11 bases not matched to a gene. CDR3 length: 16 amino acids. Per germline, CDR1 MDHEN and CDR2 SYDVKM. CDR3 residues: CASTPEGTGGTGELFF. CDR3 DNA sequence: TGTGCCAGCACCCCTGAGGGGACAGGCGGCACCGGGGAGCTGTTTTTT.

J is TRBJ2-7 and V is TRBV7-8; D possibly corresponds to TRBD1 (6 bases). Trimming stripped 4 bases from V and 3 bases from J, with 10 bases between. The length of the CDR3 is 13 residues. Germline lookup yields CDR1 SGHVS and CDR2 FQNEAQ. The DNA of the CDR3 is TGTGCCAGCAGCTGGGACACCCTCTACGAGCAGTACTTC. Residues: CASSWDTLYEQYF.

The J gene is TRBJ1-3, the V gene TRBV19, with D hard to call. V was trimmed by 5 bases and J by 4 bases, leaving 9 bases between them. This CDR3 has 13 residues. In germline, CDR1 is LNHDA, CDR2 SQIVND (reference sequence). The CDR3 sequence is CASSAESGNTIYF. The CDR3 nucleotides are TGTGCCAGTAGTGCTGAATCGGGAAACACCATATATTTT.

V and J are TRBV6-5 and TRBJ1-1; the D gene is possibly TRBD1 (5 bases). Between the trimmed V and J ends, which lost 7 bases and 5 bases, there was a span of 11 bases. Germline V gives CDR1 MNHEY, CDR2 SVGAGI. This CDR3 comprises 12 residues. The CDR3 bases are TGTGCCAGCACTATCAGGGTTACTGAAGCTTTCTTT. It yields the protein CASTIRVTEAFF.

As to this clone: The identical CDR3 is also encoded by other nucleotide sequences in the sample. The chain is built from TRBV5-4 and TRBJ1-6; the D is unclear. This CDR3 contains 12 residues. The germline gives CDR1 SGHNT, CDR2 YYREEE (reference sequence). V lost 4 bases and J lost 9, with 8 bases in between. The CDR3 sequence: CASSPNGSPLHF. DNA of the CDR3: TGTGCCAGCAGCCCCAACGGTTCACCCCTCCACTTT.

The rearrangement links TRBV2 to TRBJ1-5, with 12 bases aligning to TRBD1. Germline CDR1 SNHLY, CDR2 FYNNEI. With V trimmed by 4 bases and J by 6 bases, 13 bases remained unmatched. The CDR3 loop spans 18 amino acids. CDR3 bases: TGTGCCAGCAGTGGAAGGGTGGCCGGGACAGGGGGCGGTCAGCCCCAGCATTTT. Translation: CASSGRVAGTGGGQPQHF.

The chain couples TRBV9 to TRBJ2-2, with TRBD1 identical over 11 bases. With V trimmed by 3 bases and J by 7 bases, 8 bases remained unmatched. CDR1 and CDR2 from the germline V gene are SGDLS and YYNGEE. The CDR3 consists of 16 residues. CDR3 protein: CASSAGQGASHGELFF. The CDR3 DNA sequence: TGTGCCAGCAGCGCAGGACAGGGGGCTTCACACGGGGAGCTGTTTTTT.

The chain carries TRBV30 and TRBJ2-3, with 8 bases aligning to TRBD1. Losses at the gene ends were 2 bases for V and 10 bases for J; bases not matched to a gene: 5. This CDR3 has 12 amino acids. Germline assignment: CDR1 GTSNPN and CDR2 SVGIG (reference sequence). CDR3 amino acids: CAWSLTGGSQYF. The CDR3 DNA reads as TGTGCCTGGAGTCTAACAGGGGGTTCGCAGTATTTT. Using reference TRBV30 and TRBJ2-3 for the parts outside the CDR3, the full variable domain is SQTIHQWPATLVQPVGSPLSLECTVEGTSNPNLYWYRQAAGRGLQLLFYSVGIGQISSEVPQNLSASRPQDRQFILSSKKLLLSDSGFYLCAWSLTGGSQYFGPGTRLTVL.

The rearrangement uses TRBV24-1 and TRBJ2-2; the D gene is possibly TRBD1 (5 bases). The germline V gene has CDR1 KGHDR and CDR2 SFDVKD. The CDR3 has 14 amino acids. Trimming took 6 bases from V and 7 from J, leaving 14 bases between them. This CDR3 is CATSSRTQDGELFF. In nucleotides, the CDR3 is TGTGCCACCAGTTCCCGGACACAGGACGGGGAGCTGTTTTTT.

This chain uses TRBV10-3 with TRBJ1-2; D might be TRBD1 (5 bases). V was trimmed by 7 bases and J by 4 bases, leaving 13 bases between them. Germline V gene sequence: CDR1 ENHRY, CDR2 SYGVKD. This CDR3 is built from 13 residues. DNA for the CDR3: TGTGCCATCATGGGGCAGCATTCCTATGGCTACACCTTC. Translated, it gives CAIMGQHSYGYTF.